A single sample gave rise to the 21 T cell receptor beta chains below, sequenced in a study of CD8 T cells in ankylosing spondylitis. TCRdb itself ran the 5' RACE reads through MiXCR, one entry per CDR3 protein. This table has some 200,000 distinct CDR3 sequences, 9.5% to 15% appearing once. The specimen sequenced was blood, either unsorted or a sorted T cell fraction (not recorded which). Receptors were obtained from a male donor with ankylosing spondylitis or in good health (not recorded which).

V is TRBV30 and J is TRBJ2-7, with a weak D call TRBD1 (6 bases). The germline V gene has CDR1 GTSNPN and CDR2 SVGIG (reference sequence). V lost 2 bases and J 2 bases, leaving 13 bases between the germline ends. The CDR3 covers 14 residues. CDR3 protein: CAWSFSTGPYEQYF. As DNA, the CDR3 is TGTGCCTGGAGTTTTTCGACAGGACCCTACGAGCAGTACTTC.

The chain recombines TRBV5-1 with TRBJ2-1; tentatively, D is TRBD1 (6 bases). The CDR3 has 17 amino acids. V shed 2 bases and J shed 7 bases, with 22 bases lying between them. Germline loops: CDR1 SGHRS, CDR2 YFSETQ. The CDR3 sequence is CASSFSHTGPSPNEQFF. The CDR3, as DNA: TGCGCCAGCAGCTTCTCCCACACAGGGCCTAGCCCGAATGAGCAGTTCTTC.

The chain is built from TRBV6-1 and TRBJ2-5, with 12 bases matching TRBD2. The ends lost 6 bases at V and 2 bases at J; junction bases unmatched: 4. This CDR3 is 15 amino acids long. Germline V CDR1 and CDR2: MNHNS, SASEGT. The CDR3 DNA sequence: TGTGCCAGCAGCGGACTAGCGGGGACGCAAGAGACCCAGTACTTC. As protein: CASSGLAGTQETQYF.

CDR3: CASSPAQRGGWDTQYF. In DNA form, the CDR3 reads TGTGCCAGCAGTCCGGCTCAACGGGGGGGCTGGGATACGCAGTATTTT. The gene calls are TRBV27 and TRBJ2-3, with TRBD2 matching over 8 bases. The CDR3 has 16 amino acids. Germline V gives CDR1 MNHEY, CDR2 SMNVEV (reference sequence). V lost 5 bases and J lost 6; bases outside the gene matches: 13.

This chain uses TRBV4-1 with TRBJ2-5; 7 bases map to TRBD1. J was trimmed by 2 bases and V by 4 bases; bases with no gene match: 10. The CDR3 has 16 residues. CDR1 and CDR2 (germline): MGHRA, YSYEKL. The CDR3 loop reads CASSLGAGTAQETQYF. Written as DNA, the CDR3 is TGCGCCAGCAGCCTCGGGGCTGGGACAGCTCAAGAGACCCAGTACTTC.

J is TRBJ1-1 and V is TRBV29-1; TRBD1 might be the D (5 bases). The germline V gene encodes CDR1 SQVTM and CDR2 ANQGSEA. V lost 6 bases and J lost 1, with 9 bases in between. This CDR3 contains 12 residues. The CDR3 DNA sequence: TGCAGCGTCCGGGACGGGAACACTGAAGCTTTCTTT. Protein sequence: CSVRDGNTEAFF.

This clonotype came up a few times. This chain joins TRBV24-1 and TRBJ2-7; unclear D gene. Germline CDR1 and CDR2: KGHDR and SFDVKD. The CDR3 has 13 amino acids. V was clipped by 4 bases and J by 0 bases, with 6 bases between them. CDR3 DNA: TGTGCCACCAGTGACCCCATCTCCTACGAGCAGTACTTC. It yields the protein CATSDPISYEQYF.

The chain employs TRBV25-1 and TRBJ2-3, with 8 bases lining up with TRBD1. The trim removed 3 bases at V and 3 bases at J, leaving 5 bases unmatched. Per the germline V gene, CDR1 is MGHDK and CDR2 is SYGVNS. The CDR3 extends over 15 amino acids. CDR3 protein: CASSDTGGTTDTQYF. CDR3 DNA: TGTGCCAGCAGTGATACAGGGGGGACGACAGATACGCAGTATTTT.

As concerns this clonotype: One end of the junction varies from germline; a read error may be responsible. The CDR3 is CVSSYTHREDDGYTF. The CDR3 bases are TGTGTCAGCAGCTATACTCACAGGGAGGACGATGGCTACACCTTC. V gene TRBV7-9 combines with J gene TRBJ1-2; a weak D match, TRBD1 (6 bases). Germline loops: CDR1 SEHNR, CDR2 FQNEAQ (reference sequence). This CDR3 contains 15 residues.

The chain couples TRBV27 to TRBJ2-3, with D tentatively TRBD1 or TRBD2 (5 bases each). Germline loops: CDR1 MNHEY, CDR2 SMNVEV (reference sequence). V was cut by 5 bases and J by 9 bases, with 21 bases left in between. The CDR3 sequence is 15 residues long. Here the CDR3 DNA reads TGTGCCAGCAGTCCAGTGGGGACGGATGCCCCGACGCAGTATTTT. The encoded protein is CASSPVGTDAPTQYF.

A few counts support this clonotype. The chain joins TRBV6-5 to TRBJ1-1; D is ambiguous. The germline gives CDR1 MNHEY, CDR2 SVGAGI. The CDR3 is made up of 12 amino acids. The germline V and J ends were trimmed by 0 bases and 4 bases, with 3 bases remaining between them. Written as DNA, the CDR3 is TGTGCCAGCAGTTACTCGTTCACTGAAGCTTTCTTT. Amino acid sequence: CASSYSFTEAFF.

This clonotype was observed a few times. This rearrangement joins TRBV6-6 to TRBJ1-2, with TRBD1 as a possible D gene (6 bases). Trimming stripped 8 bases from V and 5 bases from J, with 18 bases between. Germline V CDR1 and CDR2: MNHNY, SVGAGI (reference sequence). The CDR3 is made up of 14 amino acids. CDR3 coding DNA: TGTGCCAGCGGACATACGGGACATCGATATGGCTACACCTTC. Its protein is CASGHTGHRYGYTF.

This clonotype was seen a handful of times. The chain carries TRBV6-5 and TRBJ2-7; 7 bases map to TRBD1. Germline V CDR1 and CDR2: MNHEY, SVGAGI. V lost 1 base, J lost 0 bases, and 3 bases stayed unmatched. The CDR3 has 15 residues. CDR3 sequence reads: CASSYLGQDSYEQYF. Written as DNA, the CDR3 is TGTGCCAGCAGTTACTTAGGACAGGACTCCTACGAGCAGTACTTC.

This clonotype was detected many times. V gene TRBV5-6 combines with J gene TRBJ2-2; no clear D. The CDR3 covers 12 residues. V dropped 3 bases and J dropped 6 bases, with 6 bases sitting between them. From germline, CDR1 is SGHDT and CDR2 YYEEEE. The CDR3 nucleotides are TGTGCCAGCAGCTGGAGCTCCGGGGAGCTGTTTTTT. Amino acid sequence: CASSWSSGELFF.

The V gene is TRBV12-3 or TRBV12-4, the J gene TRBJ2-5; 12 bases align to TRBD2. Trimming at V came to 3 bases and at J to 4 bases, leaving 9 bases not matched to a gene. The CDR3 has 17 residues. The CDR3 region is CASSLGASGGAGETQYF. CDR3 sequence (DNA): TGTGCCAGCAGTTTGGGCGCTAGCGGGGGGGCCGGAGAGACCCAGTACTTC.

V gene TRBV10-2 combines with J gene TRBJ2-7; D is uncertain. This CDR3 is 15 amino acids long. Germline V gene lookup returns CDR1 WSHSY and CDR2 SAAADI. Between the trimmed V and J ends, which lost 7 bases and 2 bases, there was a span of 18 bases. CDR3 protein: CASTQRSTSTYEQYF. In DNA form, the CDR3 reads TGCGCCAGCACCCAAAGATCAACATCGACCTACGAGCAGTACTTC.

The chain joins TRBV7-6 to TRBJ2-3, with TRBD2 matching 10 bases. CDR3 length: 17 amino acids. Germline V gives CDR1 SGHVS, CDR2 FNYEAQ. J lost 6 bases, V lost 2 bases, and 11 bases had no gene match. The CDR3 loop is CASSLLGSSGGADTQYF. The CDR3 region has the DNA TGTGCCAGCAGCTTATTGGGTTCGAGCGGGGGGGCGGATACGCAGTATTTT.

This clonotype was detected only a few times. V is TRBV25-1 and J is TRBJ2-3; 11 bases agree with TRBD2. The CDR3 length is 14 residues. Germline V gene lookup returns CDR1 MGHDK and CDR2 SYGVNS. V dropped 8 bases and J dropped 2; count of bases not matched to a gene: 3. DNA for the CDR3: TGTGCCAGCGGACTAGCGGGTCCCACAGATACGCAGTATTTT. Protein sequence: CASGLAGPTDTQYF.

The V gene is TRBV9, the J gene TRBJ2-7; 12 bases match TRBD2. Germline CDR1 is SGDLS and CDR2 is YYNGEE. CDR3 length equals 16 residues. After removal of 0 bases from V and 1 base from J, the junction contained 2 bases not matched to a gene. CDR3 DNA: TGTGCCAGCAGCGTAGAAGGACTAGCGGGATCCTACGAGCAGTACTTC. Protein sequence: CASSVEGLAGSYEQYF.

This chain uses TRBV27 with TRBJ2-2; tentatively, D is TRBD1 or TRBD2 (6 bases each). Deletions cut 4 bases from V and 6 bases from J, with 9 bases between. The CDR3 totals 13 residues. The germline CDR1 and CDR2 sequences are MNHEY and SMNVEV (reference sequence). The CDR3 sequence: CASSSGGPGELFF. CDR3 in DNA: TGTGCCAGCAGTTCTGGGGGGCCCGGGGAGCTGTTTTTT.

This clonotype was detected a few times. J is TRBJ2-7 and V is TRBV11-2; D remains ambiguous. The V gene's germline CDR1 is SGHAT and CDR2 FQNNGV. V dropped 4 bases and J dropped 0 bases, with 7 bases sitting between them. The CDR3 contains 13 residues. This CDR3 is CASSYFASYEQYF. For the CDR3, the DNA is TGTGCCAGCAGCTATTTCGCCTCCTACGAGCAGTACTTC. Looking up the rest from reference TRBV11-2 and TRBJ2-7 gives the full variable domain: EAGVAQSPRYKIIEKRQSVAFWCNPISGHATLYWYQQILGQGPKLLIQFQNNGVVDDSQLPKDRFSAERLKGVDSTLKIQPAKLEDSAVYLCASSYFASYEQYFGPGTRLTVT.